This paragraph reports one T cell receptor beta chain. This entry belongs to a study of identical twins. The CDR3 is made up of 12 amino acids. V was shortened by 0 bases and J by 5 bases, with 7 bases between the two germline ends. Germline assignment: CDR1 GTSNPN and CDR2 SVGIG (reference sequence). Template switching supplied a universal primer site; unique molecular identifiers were carried on the cDNA. MiXCR, run by TCRdb on the 5' RACE reads, gives a single entry per CDR3 protein. This sample has 130,000 to 150,000 distinct CDR3 sequences, with approximately 4% found just once. Sequenced sample: memory T cells sorted from blood. The sequence was collected from a man younger than 35 in good health. V is TRBV30 and J is TRBJ2-5; D uncertain. The CDR3 DNA is TGTGCCTGGAGTGTATCCGGGGAGACCCAGTACTTC. Its translation: CAWSVSGETQYF.